Described below is a single T cell receptor (beta chain) sequence and its context. Its antigen is still unknown. Via MiXCR, TCRdb re-called the 5' RACE reads, giving one row per CDR3 protein. Among roughly 150,000 distinct CDR3 sequences listed, about 14% were seen once. This sample was taken from a study of T-cell memory formation after mild COVID-19. Study-wide context: TCR clusters were mostly confined to one donor each. General study points: Whereas later expanders leaned CD4+, clones contracting day 15 to 85 showed a balanced CD4/CD8 makeup.

This CDR3 contains 15 residues. Germline V CDR1 and CDR2: LGHDT, YNNKEL (reference sequence). Trimming at V came to 0 bases and at J to 9 bases, leaving 7 bases not matched to a gene. The clonotype originates from an adult woman who had mild COVID-19 (a few samples of this study predate the infection). Cell type and time point are not known. Sequencing input: PBMCs or a T cell subset sorted from them (not recorded which). The V gene is TRBV3-1, the J gene TRBJ2-2; 7 nucleotides align to TRBD2. Here the CDR3 DNA reads TGTGCCAGCAGCCAAGATCGGACTAGGCACCGGGAGCTGTTTTTT. Its protein is CASSQDRTRHRELFF. Looking up the rest from reference TRBV3-1 and TRBJ2-2 gives the full variable domain: DTAVSQTPKYLVTQMGNDKSIKCEQNLGHDTMYWYKQDSKKFLKIMFSYNNKELIINETVPNRFSPKSPDKAHLNLHINSLELGDSAVYFCASSQDRTRHRELFFGEGSRLTVL.